The 2 T cell receptor beta chains reported below all come from one sample, sequenced in a study of CD8 T cells in Susac syndrome (dated by TCRdb to between 2018 and 2020). The method was the immunoSEQ multiplex PCR assay. RNA was extracted using the RNeasy kit, and roughly 0.5 to 1 ug of the RNA was reverse transcribed with random hexamers. The public sequencing data were trimmed at Q25 with fastp and processed into clonotypes with MiXCR by TCRdb, which kept only in-frame beta chains. When rows share a CDR3 protein, they turn into one entry using the most common DNA and genes. Here the sample has around 90,000 distinct CDR3 sequences; 95% to 97% occur a single time. The ten top clones hold around 0.62% of the sample. Sequenced material: CD8+ T cells from PBMCs. The receptors originated from a human donor with Susac syndrome.

The CDR3, as DNA: TGTGCCAGCAGCGTATTAACAGTGAGCTCGTGTGGCTACACCTTC. It yields the protein CASSVLTVSSCGYTF. The chain is built from TRBV9 and TRBJ1-2; D is unclear. In germline, CDR1 is SGDLS, CDR2 YYNGEE. This CDR3 spans 15 amino acids. Trimming left V 1 base short and J 7 bases short, with 17 bases between.

J is TRBJ2-5 and V is TRBV18, with no clear D. CDR3 length equals 12 residues. CDR1 is KGHSH, CDR2 LQKENI, per germline. V shed 4 bases and J shed 5 bases, with 8 bases lying between them. The CDR3 here is CASSRLRETQYF. CDR3 in DNA: TGTGCCAGCTCACGGCTTCGTGAGACCCAGTACTTC.